These 15 T cell receptor beta chains came from one sample sequenced in a study of cytomegalovirus exposure and HLA in healthy donors. The PCR employed 60 Vbeta primers together with 13 Jbeta primers. Assay: immunoSEQ multiplex PCR; the TCRdb copy retains only in-frame clones and omits some. Of some 200,000 clones in the sample, approximately 78% were seen once. Sequencing was carried out using PBMCs. The receptor source for this set is a woman in her late teens or twenties in good health and CMV-seronegative.

The chain couples TRBV29-1 to TRBJ2-1; D is uncertain. Germline loops: CDR1 SQVTM, CDR2 ANQGSEA. The CDR3 spans 11 residues. V was shortened by 4 bases and J by 5 bases, with 6 bases between the two germline ends. CDR3 protein: CSVAQDNEQFF. The CDR3 region has the DNA TGCAGCGTTGCCCAGGACAATGAGCAGTTCTTC.

This chain uses TRBV2 with TRBJ1-5, with D possibly TRBD1 on 6 matching bases. Germline V gives CDR1 SNHLY, CDR2 FYNNEI. The CDR3 is 16 residues long. The ends were cut back, 3 bases at V and 1 base at J, with 13 bases in the middle. CDR3 amino acids: CASSEQGRGSNQPQHF. As DNA, the CDR3 is TGTGCCAGCAGTGAGCAGGGGCGGGGGAGCAATCAGCCCCAGCATTTT.

The rearrangement links TRBV28 to TRBJ1-2; TRBD1 matches 10 bases. The CDR3 contains 16 residues. Germline V gene data show CDR1 as MDHEN and CDR2 as SYDVKM. V was clipped by 3 bases and J by 1 base; unmatched bases: 5. The CDR3 region is CASSLTGTGVNYGYTF. CDR3 DNA: TGTGCCAGCAGTTTGACCGGGACAGGGGTTAACTATGGCTACACCTTC.

The chain links TRBV6-5 to TRBJ2-7; maybe TRBD2 (7 bases). This CDR3 is 15 amino acids long. The germline V gene encodes CDR1 MNHEY and CDR2 SVGAGI. V dropped 0 bases and J dropped 5 bases, with 14 bases sitting between them. The CDR3 sequence is CASSYSGRGNNEQYF. The CDR3 coding sequence is TGTGCCAGCAGTTACTCGGGGAGGGGGAATAACGAGCAGTACTTC.

This clone was picked up a small number of times. The chain is built from TRBV5-4 and TRBJ2-7; 8 positions agree with TRBD1. Trimming cost V 2 bases and J 6 bases; bases outside gene matches: 4. CDR3 length: 13 residues. Germline CDR1 and CDR2: SGHNT and YYREEE (reference sequence). The CDR3 DNA sequence: TGTGCCAGCAGCTTAGACAGGGGTCGCGAGCAGTACTTC. Translated: CASSLDRGREQYF.

V usage is TRBV6-4 and J usage is TRBJ2-1; TRBD2 aligns across 12 bases. The CDR3 runs 14 residues. The ends lost 8 bases at V and 7 bases at J; junction bases unmatched: 6. Germline V gene lookup returns CDR1 MRHNA and CDR2 SNTAGT. The CDR3 DNA sequence: TGTGCCAGCCCTAGCGGGAGGGCCTGGAATGAGCAGTTCTTC. This encodes CASPSGRAWNEQFF.

This clone was seen once. The V and J genes are TRBV7-2 and TRBJ2-1; D is possibly TRBD2 (6 bases). Trimming left V 0 bases short and J 0 bases short, with 9 bases between. CDR1 and CDR2 (germline): SGHTA, FQGNSA. The CDR3 is made up of 16 amino acids. CDR3 nucleotide sequence: TGTGCCAGCAGCTTAGCTTGGAGGGGCTCCTACAATGAGCAGTTCTTC. The encoded protein is CASSLAWRGSYNEQFF.

The rearrangement uses TRBV7-9 and TRBJ2-1, with D perhaps TRBD2 (6 bases). From germline, CDR1 is SEHNR and CDR2 FQNEAQ (reference sequence). This CDR3 has 16 amino acids. V was pared by 4 bases and J by 5 bases, with 18 bases between. In nucleotides, the CDR3 is TGTGCCAGCAGCTCCTACGGGCGGGGCATTAACAATGAGCAGTTCTTC. This codes for CASSSYGRGINNEQFF.

CDR3 loop: CATSALAGGLGTQYF. The CDR3 bases are TGTGCCACCAGCGCACTAGCGGGAGGGCTCGGGACCCAGTACTTC. V gene TRBV15 combines with J gene TRBJ2-5, with TRBD2 identical over 13 bases. V lost 5 bases to trimming and J lost 7 bases; unmatched junction nucleotides: 7. The CDR3 totals 15 residues. Germline assignment: CDR1 LNHNV and CDR2 YYDKDF (reference sequence).

The chain is built from TRBV27 and TRBJ2-7, with D perhaps matching TRBD2 (5 bases). V was cut by 8 bases and J by 2 bases, with 13 bases left in between. This CDR3 comprises 13 residues. Germline V lookup: CDR1 MNHEY, CDR2 SMNVEV (reference sequence). DNA for the CDR3: TGTGCCAGCGGATTGGACTTTACCTACGAGCAGTACTTC. The encoded protein is CASGLDFTYEQYF.

The V and J genes are TRBV27 and TRBJ2-7, with 11 bases lining up with TRBD2. The CDR3 consists of 14 residues. V lost 6 bases, J lost 2 bases, and 3 bases stayed unmatched. CDR1 and CDR2 from the germline V gene are MNHEY and SMNVEV (reference sequence). The CDR3 region is CASRNSGRAYEQYF. The CDR3 coding sequence is TGTGCCAGCAGGAATAGCGGGAGGGCCTACGAGCAGTACTTC.

V and J are TRBV6-5 and TRBJ2-7; perhaps TRBD1 as D (6 bases). V gave up 7 bases and J gave up 7 bases, with 23 bases separating them. Germline CDR1 and CDR2: MNHEY and SVGAGI. The CDR3 is made up of 15 amino acids. Here the CDR3 reads CASTLMAGDTGEQYF. The CDR3 DNA is TGTGCCAGCACCCTTATGGCAGGGGACACGGGGGAGCAGTACTTC.

The rearrangement uses TRBV7-3 and TRBJ2-5; TRBD1 might be the D (5 bases). V lost 4 bases to trimming and J lost 2 bases, with 8 bases between them. Germline lookup yields CDR1 SGHTA and CDR2 FQGTGA. This CDR3 contains 13 residues. DNA for the CDR3: TGTGCCAGCAGCTACGACAGACAAGAGACCCAGTACTTC. Its protein is CASSYDRQETQYF. The entire variable domain, with the rest obtained from reference TRBV7-3 and TRBJ2-5, is as follows: GAGVSQTPSNKVTEKGKYVELRCDPISGHTALYWYRQSLGQGPEFLIYFQGTGAADDSGLPNDRFFAVRPEGSVSTLKIQRTERGDSAVYLCASSYDRQETQYFGPGTRLLVL.

The chain recombines TRBV9 with TRBJ2-3; 10 positions match TRBD2. This CDR3 spans 15 amino acids. With 4 bases clipped from V and 6 bases from J, the junction kept 8 bases outside the gene matches. CDR1 is SGDLS and CDR2 is YYNGEE in the germline V gene. CDR3 coding DNA: TGTGCCAGCAGCCTGGGACTAGCGCCCAGGGATACGCAGTATTTT. Its translation: CASSLGLAPRDTQYF.

The chain has TRBV7-9 and TRBJ1-2, with a weak D call TRBD1 (6 bases). With 7 bases removed from V and 4 bases from J, the gap between germline ends came to 16 bases. Germline CDR1 reads SEHNR; CDR2 reads FQNEAQ (reference sequence). CDR3 length: 14 amino acids. The CDR3 region is CASISPGVPYGYTF. CDR3 in DNA: TGTGCCAGCATCTCTCCAGGGGTTCCCTATGGCTACACCTTC.